These 22 T cell receptor beta chains were all obtained from the same sample, sequenced in a study of OX40 agonist ivuxolimab in advanced cancers. The table came from immunoSEQ multiplex PCR; TCRdb's copy has only in-frame clones and leaves some out. The data show more than 60,000 clones, 85% to 90% seen once. This specimen consisted of CD4+ or CD8+ T cells sorted from blood, obtained in a trial of the OX40 agonist ivuxolimab. Receptors originate from an adult with an advanced solid tumor such as melanoma, head and neck, liver or kidney cancer.

The rearrangement uses TRBV30 and TRBJ1-2; TRBD1 matches at 7 bases. The length of the CDR3 is 14 residues. CDR1 is GTSNPN, CDR2 SVGIG, per germline (reference sequence). V shed 1 base and J 1 base; nucleotides not matched to a gene: 3. Written as DNA, the CDR3 is TGTGCCTGGAGTGGTCAGGGGGTTAACTATGGCTACACCTTC. Amino acids: CAWSGQGVNYGYTF.

This clone was recorded once. V is TRBV6-6 and J is TRBJ1-6; 7 bases line up with TRBD1. The CDR3 is 15 amino acids. From germline, CDR1 is MNHNY and CDR2 SVGAGI (reference sequence). V shed 6 bases, J shed 8 bases, and the junction held 10 bases outside the gene matches. The CDR3 bases are TGTGCCAGCAGGGACAGGCGAGGGGCATATTCACCCCTCCACTTT. This codes for CASRDRRGAYSPLHF.

This chain's CDR3 is CATSGVNTGELFF. Written as DNA, the CDR3 is TGTGCAACTAGCGGGGTGAACACCGGGGAGCTGTTTTTT. This chain uses TRBV27 with TRBJ2-2, with 10 bases matching TRBD2. Germline V CDR1 and CDR2: MNHEY, SMNVEV (reference sequence). The length of the CDR3 is 13 residues.

This clone was observed a few times. This chain connects TRBV11-2 to TRBJ2-2; D is unclear. The CDR3 contains 13 residues. Trimming removed 2 bases at V and 6 bases at J, with 7 bases between. Germline V lookup: CDR1 SGHAT, CDR2 FQNNGV. CDR3 in amino acids: CASSLNGPGELFF. For the CDR3, the DNA is TGTGCCAGCAGCTTAAATGGGCCCGGGGAGCTGTTTTTT.

The gene calls are TRBV30 and TRBJ2-1, with 10 bases matching TRBD2. The CDR3 spans 14 residues. Germline CDR1 and CDR2: GTSNPN and SVGIG (reference sequence). Unmatched junction bases numbered 2, after V lost 3 bases and J lost 3 bases. CDR3 nucleotide sequence: TGTGCCTGGAGAGGACTAGCGGACTACAATGAGCAGTTCTTC. Protein sequence: CAWRGLADYNEQFF.

This chain connects TRBV6-5 to TRBJ2-2; D unclear. The CDR3 is 13 amino acids. The V gene lost 0 bases and the J gene lost 6 bases, with 5 bases spanning the gap. Germline V gene sequence: CDR1 MNHEY, CDR2 SVGAGI. The CDR3 spells CASSYSRSGELFF. The CDR3 DNA reads TGTGCCAGCAGTTACTCGAGGTCCGGGGAGCTGTTTTTT.

The genes are TRBV7-2 and TRBJ2-1, with TRBD2 as a possible D gene (6 bases). V lost 5 bases and J lost 1, with 12 bases in between. CDR1 is SGHTA and CDR2 is FQGNSA in the germline V gene. The CDR3 has 15 amino acids. CDR3 loop: CASSTRESSYNEQFF. The CDR3 nucleotides are TGTGCCAGCAGCACCCGGGAGTCATCCTACAATGAGCAGTTCTTC.

This chain joins TRBV7-8 and TRBJ2-1, with 10 bases matching TRBD2. The junction had 9 bases not matched to a gene; V was cut back by 4 bases and J by 6 bases. CDR3 size: 16 residues. The germline V gene has CDR1 SGHVS and CDR2 FQNEAQ. The CDR3 reads CASSSLAASGGNEQFF. The CDR3 DNA reads as TGTGCCAGCAGCTCCCTGGCCGCTAGCGGGGGCAATGAGCAGTTCTTC.

The chain uses TRBV11-2 and TRBJ1-5; 11 bases fit TRBD1. CDR3 length equals 17 residues. The germline gives CDR1 SGHAT, CDR2 FQNNGV. The junction had 7 bases not matched to a gene; V was cut back by 0 bases and J by 6 bases. CDR3 DNA sequence: TGTGCCAGCAGCTTAGAAGGGACAGGGGGGGAGGCTCAGCCCCAGCATTTT. Translated, it gives CASSLEGTGGEAQPQHF.

The gene calls are TRBV2 and TRBJ2-1, with 11 bases identical to TRBD2. The CDR3 length is 14 residues. From germline, CDR1 is SNHLY and CDR2 FYNNEI. V dropped 8 bases and J dropped 7; count of bases not matched to a gene: 7. The CDR3 protein is CASVSGGAGNEQFF. The CDR3 DNA sequence: TGTGCCAGCGTTAGCGGGGGGGCGGGTAATGAGCAGTTCTTC.

There are a few counts of this clone. The genes are TRBV4-3 and TRBJ1-2; TRBD1 matches at 7 bases. J gave up 6 bases and V 7 bases, and 14 bases lay outside the gene matches. Germline lookup yields CDR1 LGHNA and CDR2 YSLEER. This CDR3 contains 15 residues. The CDR3 sequence: CASTIQMDRFDGYTF. CDR3 in DNA: TGCGCCAGCACCATACAGATGGACAGGTTTGATGGCTACACCTTC.

This chain links TRBV12-5 with TRBJ1-5; D gene unclear. The CDR3 sequence is 14 residues long. Looked up from germline, CDR1 is LGHNT and CDR2 is FRNRAP. Trimming stripped 0 bases from V and 10 bases from J, with 13 bases between. CDR3 in DNA: TGTGCTAGTGGTTTGGTAACGGAGGGTAGCCCCCAGCATTTT. It is translated as CASGLVTEGSPQHF.

This clone is a singleton in its sample. This chain joins TRBV18 and TRBJ2-7; D unresolved. Germline lookup yields CDR1 KGHSH and CDR2 LQKENI. The V end was cut by 8 bases, the J end by 7 bases, with 21 bases between. The CDR3 has 14 residues. In DNA form, the CDR3 reads TGTGCCAGCACCCCCGCCGGGTCAGGACGGGAGCAGTACTTC. Translating it yields CASTPAGSGREQYF.

The J gene is TRBJ2-7, the V gene TRBV18, with D perhaps matching TRBD2 (7 bases). Germline CDR1 and CDR2: KGHSH and LQKENI. The CDR3 consists of 14 residues. Trimming stripped 6 bases from V and 5 bases from J, with 17 bases between. CDR3 protein: CASSLQGRGHEQYF. The CDR3 DNA reads as TGTGCCAGCTCCCTCCAGGGGAGGGGCCACGAGCAGTACTTC.

The J gene is TRBJ2-7, the V gene TRBV5-1; unclear D gene. The V gene lost 0 bases and the J gene lost 5 bases, with 12 bases spanning the gap. Germline V gene lookup returns CDR1 SGHRS and CDR2 YFSETQ. This CDR3 has 14 residues. The CDR3 nucleotides read TGCGCCAGCAGCTTGGGGCCCCTCGACAACGAGCAGTACTTC. Translation: CASSLGPLDNEQYF.

The chain joins TRBV7-2 to TRBJ2-7; a weak D match, TRBD1 (6 bases). CDR1 SGHTA and CDR2 FQGNSA come from the germline V gene. The V and J ends lost 1 base and 4 bases respectively, with 11 bases between them. CDR3 size: 14 residues. The CDR3 protein is CASSLGTALYEQYF. The CDR3 DNA reads TGTGCCAGCAGCTTAGGGACAGCCCTTTACGAGCAGTACTTC.

This rearrangement joins TRBV9 to TRBJ2-3; D is unresolved. V gave up 0 bases and J gave up 5 bases, with 10 bases separating them. The CDR3 sequence is 14 residues long. Germline V gives CDR1 SGDLS, CDR2 YYNGEE. The DNA of the CDR3 is TGTGCCAGCAGCGTAGTTCCCCAGCGAGATACGCAGTATTTT. Translating it yields CASSVVPQRDTQYF. The full variable domain, rest sourced from reference TRBV9 and TRBJ2-3, is DSGVTQTPKHLITATGQRVTLRCSPRSGDLSVYWYQQSLDQGLQFLIQYYNGEERAKGNILERFSAQQFPDLHSELNLSSLELGDSALYFCASSVVPQRDTQYFGPGTRLTVL.

The V call is TRBV6-5, the J call TRBJ1-1; 7 nucleotides match TRBD1. V lost 4 bases to trimming and J lost 11 bases; unmatched junction nucleotides: 13. The length of the CDR3 is 14 residues. Germline V CDR1 and CDR2: MNHEY, SVGAGI. The CDR3 DNA sequence: TGTGCCAGCAGTTTTCCCGGACAGGTTCAGCGGGCTTTCTTT. This codes for CASSFPGQVQRAFF.

This chain links TRBV28 with TRBJ1-2; tentatively, D is TRBD1 (5 bases). V was shortened by 6 bases and J by 3 bases, with 11 bases between the two germline ends. The CDR3 runs to 13 residues. The germline CDR1 and CDR2 sequences are MDHEN and SYDVKM. The CDR3 bases are TGTGCCAGCAGCTGGGACGGACACTATGGCTACACCTTC. It codes for CASSWDGHYGYTF.

The chain links TRBV18 to TRBJ2-7, with D possibly TRBD2 on 6 matching bases. The CDR3 sequence is 13 residues long. Germline assignment: CDR1 KGHSH and CDR2 LQKENI. The V and J ends lost 6 bases and 3 bases respectively, with 12 bases between them. CDR3 region: CASSPREDYEQYF. CDR3 bases: TGTGCCAGCTCCCCAAGGGAGGACTACGAGCAGTACTTC.

This sequence joins TRBV5-1 and TRBJ2-1; 11 bases align to TRBD1. Looked up from germline, CDR1 is SGHRS and CDR2 is YFSETQ. V dropped 0 bases and J dropped 4; count of bases not matched to a gene: 3. The CDR3 runs 16 residues. CDR3 in DNA: TGCGCCAGCAGCTTGGCCGGACAGGGGGCTTACAATGAGCAGTTCTTC. This encodes CASSLAGQGAYNEQFF.

The V and J genes are TRBV4-3 and TRBJ2-7; the D is unclear. Trimming pared 0 bases from V and 0 bases from J, leaving 15 bases between. The CDR3 consists of 17 residues. CDR1 is LGHNA, CDR2 YSLEER, per germline. CDR3 protein: CASSQDWKTYYSYEQYF. For the CDR3, the DNA is TGCGCCAGCAGCCAAGATTGGAAAACCTATTACTCCTACGAGCAGTACTTC.